Below, 12 T cell receptor beta chains from the same sample are listed, as sequenced in a study of T-cell reconstitution after alpha-beta-depleted transplantation in children (dated by TCRdb to about 2016). This specimen's treatment or condition label, per the study, means: allogeneic hematopoietic cell transplantation with graft depleted of TCRalphabeta T cells and CD19 B cells. The library was obtained by PCR. Sequencing used an Illumina HiSeq 2500. To normalize quantification of the TCRbeta repertoire, the TCR libraries were built with molecular barcoding that relied on unique molecular identifiers. In TCRdb, the public reads were trimmed at Q25 with fastp and aligned with MiXCR, with productive beta chains retained. A single entry per CDR3 protein holds the most common genes and DNA from its merged rows. The sample data list roughly 490,000 distinct CDR3 sequences, and roughly 10% of these were observed just once. Of the sample, approximately 14% is held by the ten largest clones.

Sequencing was performed on PBMCs, mostly from graft donor cells, taken 180 days after TCRalphabeta/CD19-depleted stem cell transplant. The receptors originated from a female patient aged 2 to 10 who had a stem cell transplant for aplastic anemia, so the T cells may come from the graft donor.

This clonotype was observed many times. The genes are TRBV6-4 and TRBJ2-3; TRBD2 matches at 8 bases. This CDR3 is built from 14 residues. With V trimmed by 8 bases and J by 0 bases, 4 bases remained unmatched. CDR1 is MRHNA and CDR2 is SNTAGT in the germline V gene. CDR3 residues: CASSRLASTDTQYF. The CDR3 nucleotides read TGTGCCAGCTCCCGACTAGCGAGCACAGATACGCAGTATTTT.

This clonotype was seen more than once but under ten times. The CDR3 reads CSVPGKRNEQFF. The CDR3 region has the DNA TGCAGCGTTCCGGGGAAGAGAAATGAGCAGTTCTTC. The V and J genes are TRBV29-1 and TRBJ2-1; TRBD2 is a possible D gene (5 bases). The CDR3 extends over 12 amino acids. V lost 5 bases and J lost 7, with 12 bases in between. Germline CDR1 is SQVTM and CDR2 is ANQGSEA.

The V and J genes are TRBV28 and TRBJ2-6, with D perhaps matching TRBD2 (5 bases). Germline-derived CDR1 and CDR2 are MDHEN and SYDVKM. The germline V and J ends were trimmed by 3 bases and 4 bases, with 19 bases remaining between them. This CDR3 is built from 18 residues. CDR3 sequence reads: CASSFTNSPGSGANVLTF. DNA of the CDR3: TGTGCCAGCAGTTTTACCAACAGTCCGGGGTCAGGGGCCAACGTCCTGACTTTC.

In this sample, this clonotype turned up many times. This chain joins TRBV27 and TRBJ1-6; TRBD1 aligns across 7 bases. The CDR3 length is 15 residues. V lost 7 bases to trimming and J lost 7 bases; unmatched junction nucleotides: 10. Germline CDR1 MNHEY, CDR2 SMNVEV (reference sequence). CDR3 in DNA: TGTGCCAGCACGGCCAGGGACAGACCAAATTCACCCCTCCACTTT. Protein product: CASTARDRPNSPLHF.

This clonotype occurred many times. The chain is built from TRBV12-3 or TRBV12-4 and TRBJ2-7, with 8 bases identical to TRBD1. With 5 bases clipped from V and 3 bases from J, the junction kept 3 bases outside the gene matches. The CDR3 has 13 amino acids. This CDR3 reads CASSRDRNYEQYV. The CDR3 DNA follows: TGTGCCAGCAGTCGGGACAGGAACTACGAGCAGTACGTC.

This clonotype was recorded many times. The chain recombines TRBV7-2 with TRBJ1-4, with D tentatively TRBD1 (5 bases). The V gene lost 2 bases and the J gene lost 4 bases, with 14 bases spanning the gap. Per the germline V gene, CDR1 is SGHTA and CDR2 is FQGNSA. This CDR3 has 16 residues. CDR3 protein: CASSLHGQGLNEKLFF. The DNA of the CDR3 is TGTGCCAGCAGCTTACACGGCCAGGGCCTTAATGAAAAACTGTTTTTT.

The rearrangement links TRBV28 to TRBJ2-1; TRBD2 aligns across 9 bases. The CDR3 runs to 16 residues. Trimming removed 5 bases from V and 3 bases from J; junction bases left unmatched: 8. Germline V gene data show CDR1 as MDHEN and CDR2 as SYDVKM. CDR3: CASSATLAGRYNEQFF. CDR3 sequence (DNA): TGTGCCAGCAGTGCCACCCTAGCGGGACGCTACAATGAGCAGTTCTTC. The variable domain in full, with the rest retrieved from reference TRBV28 and TRBJ2-1, is DVKVTQSSRYLVKRTGEKVFLECVQDMDHENMFWYRQDPGLGLRLIYFSYDVKMKEKGDIPEGYSVSREKKERFSLILESASTNQTSMYLCASSATLAGRYNEQFFGPGTRLTVL.

The table lists this clonotype with a few counts. One end of the junction does not line up with germline, which may come from a read error. The chain recombines TRBV25-1 with TRBJ2-6; weak D call: TRBD1 (5 bases). The germline CDR1 and CDR2 sequences are MGHDK and SYGVNS. The CDR3 spans 15 residues. The DNA for the CDR3 is TGTGCCAGCAGTGAATACAACTCTGGGGCCAACGGCCTGACTTTC. Translating it yields CASSEYNSGANGLTF.

CDR3 DNA sequence: TGTGCCACCAGCAGAGAGCTCCGGACCCTGAGGTCCTACAATGAGCAGTTCTTC. This sequence encodes CATSRELRTLRSYNEQFF. The rearrangement links TRBV15 to TRBJ2-1; D ambiguous. In germline, CDR1 is LNHNV, CDR2 YYDKDF (reference sequence). This CDR3 region has 18 residues. The germline V and J ends were trimmed by 0 bases and 1 base, with 16 bases remaining between them. The full variable domain, completed using reference TRBV15 and TRBJ2-1, is DAMVIQNPRYQVTQFGKPVTLSCSQTLNHNVMYWYQQKSSQAPKLLFHYYDKDFNNEADTPDNFQSRRPNTSFCFLDIRSPGLGDTAMYLCATSRELRTLRSYNEQFFGPGTRLTVL.

J is TRBJ2-5 and V is TRBV2, with 7 bases matching TRBD1. The CDR3 has 14 residues. After removal of 5 bases from V and 1 base from J, the junction contained 4 bases not matched to a gene. CDR1 and CDR2 from the germline V gene are SNHLY and FYNNEI. DNA of the CDR3: TGTGCCAGCAGTAAAGGACAGGCCCAAGAGACCCAGTACTTC. It specifies CASSKGQAQETQYF.

The chain has TRBV12-3 or TRBV12-4 and TRBJ2-7; D tentatively reads TRBD1 or TRBD2 (5 bases each). V lost 3 bases, J lost 5 bases, and 14 bases lay in between. The CDR3 has 14 residues. The CDR3, as DNA: TGTGCCAGCAGTTTGAGGGCAGGGCGAAACGAGCAGTACTTC. It specifies CASSLRAGRNEQYF.

The rearrangement uses TRBV4-1 and TRBJ2-7, with 7 bases that match TRBD2. The CDR3 is 15 amino acids. The germline V gene has CDR1 MGHRA and CDR2 YSYEKL. V was pared by 0 bases and J by 7 bases, with 9 bases of the junction left unmatched. CDR3 amino acids: CASSQEGGDWREQYF. The CDR3 DNA follows: TGCGCCAGCAGCCAAGAGGGGGGGGACTGGAGGGAGCAGTACTTC.